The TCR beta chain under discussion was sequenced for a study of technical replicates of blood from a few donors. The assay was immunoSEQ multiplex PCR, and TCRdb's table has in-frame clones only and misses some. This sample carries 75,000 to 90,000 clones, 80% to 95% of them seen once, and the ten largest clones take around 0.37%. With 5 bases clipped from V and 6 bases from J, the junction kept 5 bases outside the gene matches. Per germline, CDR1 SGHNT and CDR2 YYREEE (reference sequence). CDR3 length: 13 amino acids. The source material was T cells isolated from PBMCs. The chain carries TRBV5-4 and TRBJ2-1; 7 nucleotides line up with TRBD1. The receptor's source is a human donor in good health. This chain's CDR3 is CASSWGQPNEQFF. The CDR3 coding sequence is TGTGCCAGCAGTTGGGGACAGCCCAATGAGCAGTTCTTC.